Listed here are 27 T cell receptor beta chains from one sample, sequenced in a study of cytomegalovirus exposure and HLA in healthy donors. The PCR employed 60 Vbeta primers together with 13 Jbeta primers. Sequencing used immunoSEQ multiplex PCR; TCRdb keeps in-frame clones, though not all of them. The data contain 110,000 to 150,000 clones, over 70% of them singletons. Sample: PBMCs. The origin of the receptors is a woman aged 40 to 49 in good health and CMV-seronegative.

The gene calls are TRBV10-2 and TRBJ2-7, with 7 positions matching TRBD1. This CDR3 has 13 residues. CDR1 is WSHSY, CDR2 SAAADI, per germline. V dropped 10 bases and J dropped 3; count of bases not matched to a gene: 9. The CDR3 DNA is TGCGCCACCCGTGGGGGACAGATCTACGAGCAGTACTTC. It is translated as CATRGGQIYEQYF.

The CDR3 region has the DNA TGTGCCAGCAGCTTAGGGGTCCCACCATTAAATCAGCCCCAGCATTTT. Translating it yields CASSLGVPPLNQPQHF. The chain uses TRBV5-5 and TRBJ1-5, with a weak D call TRBD1 (5 bases). V lost 2 bases to trimming and J lost 4 bases, with 16 bases between them. The CDR3 contains 16 residues. Germline values: CDR1 SGHKS, CDR2 YYEKEE (reference sequence).

The chain links TRBV5-6 to TRBJ2-7; D might be TRBD1 (5 bases). Germline CDR1 and CDR2: SGHDT and YYEEEE. The V end was cut by 3 bases, the J end by 3 bases, with 7 bases between. This CDR3 has 12 residues. The CDR3 DNA sequence: TGTGCCAGCAGCTACGACAGCTACGAGCAGTACTTC. This gives the protein CASSYDSYEQYF.

The gene calls are TRBV19 and TRBJ2-3, with 11 bases identical to TRBD2. Germline values: CDR1 LNHDA, CDR2 SQIVND (reference sequence). The ends lost 5 bases at V and 2 bases at J; junction bases unmatched: 9. CDR3 length: 17 residues. The CDR3 nucleotides are TGTGCCAGTAGTCCGAACCGACTAGCGGGGCTCACAGATACGCAGTATTTT. This codes for CASSPNRLAGLTDTQYF.

CDR3 DNA sequence: TGCGCCAGCAGCCCGGGACAGGCCCTTGGGGAGCAGTACTTC. Encoded protein: CASSPGQALGEQYF. J is TRBJ2-7 and V is TRBV5-1; 8 nucleotides line up with TRBD1. The CDR3 is 14 residues long. The junction had 10 bases not matched to a gene; V was cut back by 4 bases and J by 7 bases. CDR1 SGHRS and CDR2 YFSETQ come from the germline V gene.

CDR3 in DNA: TGTGCCAGCAGCCCACGGGACAGGGTGTCCGAGCAGTACTTC. This codes for CASSPRDRVSEQYF. The chain combines TRBV11-2 with TRBJ2-7, with TRBD1 identical over 9 bases. Trimming removed 5 bases from V and 6 bases from J; junction bases left unmatched: 8. The germline gives CDR1 SGHAT, CDR2 FQNNGV. The CDR3 sequence is 14 residues long. The full variable domain, its missing parts supplied by reference TRBV11-2 and TRBJ2-7, is EAGVAQSPRYKIIEKRQSVAFWCNPISGHATLYWYQQILGQGPKLLIQFQNNGVVDDSQLPKDRFSAERLKGVDSTLKIQPAKLEDSAVYLCASSPRDRVSEQYFGPGTRLTVT.

There are a few counts of this clone. The rearrangement links TRBV10-2 to TRBJ1-1; 10 bases are shared with TRBD1. V lost 10 bases and J lost 1; bases outside the gene matches: 6. Germline loops: CDR1 WSHSY, CDR2 SAAADI. CDR3 length: 14 amino acids. The CDR3: CATGGQGWNTEAFF. CDR3 DNA sequence: TGCGCCACCGGGGGACAGGGGTGGAACACTGAAGCTTTCTTT.

CDR3 nucleotide sequence: TGTGCCAGCAGCGTTACTAGCGGCCCCTTCACAGATACGCAGTATTTT. It encodes CASSVTSGPFTDTQYF. The chain employs TRBV4-2 and TRBJ2-3, with 8 nucleotides matching TRBD2. From germline, CDR1 is LGHNA and CDR2 YNFKEQ. With 5 bases clipped from V and 2 bases from J, the junction kept 9 bases outside the gene matches. This CDR3 is built from 16 residues.

The V and J genes are TRBV2 and TRBJ2-4, with D maybe TRBD2 (6 bases). V was cut by 8 bases and J by 1 base, with 21 bases left in between. CDR3 length equals 17 residues. Germline CDR1 SNHLY, CDR2 FYNNEI. The CDR3 nucleotides read TGTGCCAGCGCCCCCTCCCGGAGGGATTGGGCCAAAAACATTCAGTACTTC. Translated, it gives CASAPSRRDWAKNIQYF.

This chain uses TRBV7-8 with TRBJ1-6; D is unresolved. The CDR3 contains 15 residues. From germline, CDR1 is SGHVS and CDR2 FQNEAQ. The V gene lost 7 bases and the J gene lost 6 bases, with 16 bases spanning the gap. CDR3 residues: CASTLRAAFNSPLHF. The CDR3, as DNA: TGTGCCAGCACCCTGCGGGCCGCATTTAATTCACCCCTCCACTTT.

V usage is TRBV4-1 and J usage is TRBJ1-5; D possibly corresponds to TRBD1 (5 bases). The V end lost 4 bases, the J end lost 1 base, and 23 bases lay between the germline ends. CDR1 MGHRA and CDR2 YSYEKL come from the germline V gene. The CDR3 spans 19 residues. The CDR3 loop is CASSPSRGGRVISNQPQHF. The CDR3 region has the DNA TGCGCCAGCAGCCCCTCCCGGGGGGGAAGAGTAATCAGCAATCAGCCCCAGCATTTT.

V usage is TRBV6-4 and J usage is TRBJ2-1; 10 bases match TRBD1. V gave up 8 bases and J gave up 1 base; unmatched junction bases: 2. Germline values: CDR1 MRHNA, CDR2 SNTAGT. CDR3 length: 14 residues. Here the CDR3 DNA reads TGTGCCAGCGGACAGGGGGATTCCTACAATGAGCAGTTCTTC. It specifies CASGQGDSYNEQFF.

The V gene is TRBV10-1, the J gene TRBJ2-5; tentative D call: TRBD1 (7 bases). This CDR3 has 15 amino acids. Trimming took off 11 bases at V and 7 bases at J, with 26 bases between the two ends. Germline CDR1 is WNHNN and CDR2 is SYGVQD (reference sequence). The CDR3 sequence is CAGDHRGEGRGTQYF. CDR3 DNA sequence: TGCGCCGGTGATCACAGGGGTGAGGGGCGGGGGACCCAGTACTTC.

The chain has TRBV27 and TRBJ2-7; 8 bases agree with TRBD1. Unmatched junction bases numbered 2, after V lost 4 bases and J lost 6 bases. Germline CDR1 is MNHEY and CDR2 is SMNVEV (reference sequence). The length of the CDR3 is 12 residues. Here the CDR3 DNA reads TGTGCCAGCAGTTGGACAGGGTTCGAGCAGTACTTC. Protein product: CASSWTGFEQYF.

The chain employs TRBV25-1 and TRBJ1-2; TRBD1 might be the D (5 bases). CDR1 and CDR2 from the germline V gene are MGHDK and SYGVNS. V was pared by 1 base and J by 8 bases, with 11 bases between. The CDR3 consists of 13 residues. The CDR3 DNA sequence: TGTGCCAGCAGTGAATCTCCAGGGATAGGCTACACCTTC. Protein: CASSESPGIGYTF.

This clone was detected only once. An end of the junction differs from the germline gene, which may be a read error. This chain connects TRBV6-5 to TRBJ1-2; D gene uncertain. Germline lookup yields CDR1 MNHEY and CDR2 SVGAGI. The CDR3 extends over 13 amino acids. CDR3 coding DNA: TGTGCCAGCAGTTACGACGTCAACTATGGCTACATCTTC. It yields the protein CASSYDVNYGYIF.

This chain joins TRBV5-4 and TRBJ2-1, with 8 bases fitting TRBD1. V trimming: 3 bases; J trimming: 4 bases; junction bases outside the gene matches: 6. There are 15 residues in the CDR3. Looked up from germline, CDR1 is SGHNT and CDR2 is YYREEE (reference sequence). The CDR3 sequence is CASSSGGRDYNEQFF. DNA of the CDR3: TGTGCCAGCAGCTCAGGGGGCAGGGATTACAATGAGCAGTTCTTC.

The chain joins TRBV5-5 to TRBJ1-1; tentative D call: TRBD1 (5 bases). V lost 0 bases to trimming and J lost 7 bases, with 10 bases between them. Germline values: CDR1 SGHKS, CDR2 YYEKEE (reference sequence). CDR3 size: 13 residues. Here the CDR3 reads CASSLAATVEAFF. In DNA form, the CDR3 reads TGTGCCAGCAGCTTGGCGGCGACAGTTGAAGCTTTCTTT.

The CDR3 here is CASSPGGADTQYF. The CDR3 DNA sequence: TGTGCCAGCAGTCCGGGGGGGGCAGATACGCAGTATTTT. The chain employs TRBV27 and TRBJ2-3; TRBD2 matches 8 bases. CDR1 and CDR2 (germline): MNHEY, SMNVEV (reference sequence). The CDR3 extends over 13 amino acids. Unmatched junction bases numbered 2, after V lost 5 bases and J lost 4 bases.

The gene calls are TRBV6-1 and TRBJ1-2, with 7 bases aligning to TRBD1. The CDR3 runs to 18 residues. V lost 6 bases to trimming and J lost 3 bases; unmatched junction nucleotides: 19. Germline-derived CDR1 and CDR2 are MNHNS and SASEGT. The DNA for the CDR3 is TGTGCCAGCAGAGAACCGGGACAGTCCGGGGCCATTGACTATGGCTACACCTTC. Its protein is CASREPGQSGAIDYGYTF.

The V gene is TRBV28, the J gene TRBJ2-7; no definite D call. V dropped 3 bases and J dropped 3 bases, with 6 bases sitting between them. The CDR3 contains 12 residues. CDR1 and CDR2 (germline): MDHEN, SYDVKM. CDR3 DNA sequence: TGTGCCAGCAGTTTCGGAGACTACGAGCAGTACTTC. Its translation is CASSFGDYEQYF.

The rearrangement uses TRBV5-1 and TRBJ2-1; 11 bases align to TRBD2. J was trimmed by 6 bases and V by 5 bases; bases with no gene match: 4. The CDR3 is 14 amino acids. From germline, CDR1 is SGHRS and CDR2 YFSETQ. In DNA, the CDR3 is TGCGCCAGCAGGGGACTAGCGGCCTCCAATGAGCAGTTCTTC. This translates into CASRGLAASNEQFF.

The chain carries TRBV6-1 and TRBJ2-7; 11 nucleotides line up with TRBD1. The CDR3 extends over 14 amino acids. V was clipped by 6 bases and J by 2 bases; unmatched bases: 3. Germline CDR1 reads MNHNS; CDR2 reads SASEGT. CDR3 nucleotides: TGTGCCAGCAGCCGGGACAGGGGGACCTACGAGCAGTACTTC. It specifies CASSRDRGTYEQYF.

This clone turned up a few times. The gene calls are TRBV19 and TRBJ1-3, with 7 bases fitting TRBD1. Trimming cost V 2 bases and J 3 bases; bases outside gene matches: 10. Germline V gene lookup returns CDR1 LNHDA and CDR2 SQIVND (reference sequence). The CDR3 extends over 17 amino acids. CDR3 amino acids: CASSIWTGGGSGNTIYF. In DNA form, the CDR3 reads TGTGCCAGTAGTATATGGACAGGAGGAGGAAGTGGAAACACCATATATTTT.

The V and J genes are TRBV28 and TRBJ1-2, with D unresolved. V was cut by 2 bases and J by 3 bases, with 4 bases left in between. CDR1 and CDR2 (germline): MDHEN, SYDVKM. The CDR3 runs 12 residues. The DNA of the CDR3 is TGTGCCAGCAGTTTACAGGACTATGGCTACACCTTC. This gives the protein CASSLQDYGYTF.

This clone appeared once. The rearrangement links TRBV11-2 to TRBJ2-7, with D tentatively TRBD2 (5 bases). The CDR3 loop spans 16 amino acids. Germline-derived CDR1 and CDR2 are SGHAT and FQNNGV. Trimming shortened V by 2 bases and J by 0 bases, and 14 bases separated the two germline ends. CDR3 loop: CASSLLGGGPSYEQYF. DNA for the CDR3: TGTGCCAGCAGCTTACTCGGTGGAGGTCCCTCCTACGAGCAGTACTTC.

V and J are TRBV6-5 and TRBJ1-3; D unclear. The germline gives CDR1 MNHEY, CDR2 SVGAGI. V was pared by 5 bases and J by 0 bases, with 8 bases between. The CDR3 has 14 amino acids. The chain's CDR3 is CASSRSSSGNTIYF. CDR3 bases: TGTGCCAGCAGTCGGTCCTCCTCTGGAAACACCATATATTTT.